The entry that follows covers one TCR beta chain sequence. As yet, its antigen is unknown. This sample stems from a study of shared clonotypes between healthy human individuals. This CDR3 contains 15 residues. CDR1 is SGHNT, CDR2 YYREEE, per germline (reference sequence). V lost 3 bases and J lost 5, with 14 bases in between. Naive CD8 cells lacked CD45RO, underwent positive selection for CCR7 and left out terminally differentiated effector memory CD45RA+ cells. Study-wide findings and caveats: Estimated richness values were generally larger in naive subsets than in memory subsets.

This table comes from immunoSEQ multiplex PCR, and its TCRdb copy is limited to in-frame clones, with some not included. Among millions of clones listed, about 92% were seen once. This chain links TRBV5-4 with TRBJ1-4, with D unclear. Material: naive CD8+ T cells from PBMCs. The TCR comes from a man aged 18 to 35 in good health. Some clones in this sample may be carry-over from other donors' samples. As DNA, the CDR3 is TGTGCCAGCAGCTCGGACGGGGAGGAGAATGAAAAACTGTTTTTT. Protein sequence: CASSSDGEENEKLFF. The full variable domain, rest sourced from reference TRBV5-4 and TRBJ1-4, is ETGVTQSPTHLIKTRGQQVTLRCSSQSGHNTVSWYQQALGQGPQFIFQYYREEENGRGNFPPRFSGLQFPNYSSELNVNALELDDSALYLCASSSDGEENEKLFFGSGTQLSVL.